This T cell receptor (beta chain) derives from a study of shared clonotypes between healthy human individuals. On this clone: Its target is unknown.

Regarding the study as a whole: Incomplete sequencing of sorted subsets was indicated by rarefaction despite large depth. A generally larger estimated richness was seen in naive subsets than in memory subsets. Clonotypes shared by all four sorted-subset donors had higher generation probabilities than non-shared clonotypes.

Replicate PCRs run on sorted subsets employed approximately 180 ng DNA, 30,000 to 35,000 T cell genomes. The repertoire was sequenced with immunoSEQ multiplex PCR; TCRdb's copy has only in-frame clones and lacks some. The table has under 1,900,000 clones, about 98.5% seen once; the top ten hold approximately 0.4%. This TCR was sampled from a man aged 25 to 45 in good health. Sample: naive CD4+ T cells sorted from blood. Subset here: CD45RA+ positively selected.

The CDR3 nucleotides are TGTGCCAGCAGTACTATAGCGGGAGAGACCCAGTACTTC. Protein: CASSTIAGETQYF. The rearrangement links TRBV2 to TRBJ2-5; 7 positions match TRBD2. The CDR3 spans 13 residues. Germline-derived CDR1 and CDR2 are SNHLY and FYNNEI. After removal of 5 bases from V and 4 bases from J, the junction contained 4 bases not matched to a gene.